This T cell receptor (beta chain) is from a study of response to subunit inactivated influenza vaccine. Study results and caveats: Authors suggested each seasonal influenza vaccination recruits few new T cells.

TCRdb called the RT-PCR reads again in MiXCR, with one record for every CDR3 protein. Of around 490,000 distinct CDR3 sequences listed, about 8% are singletons. V lost 3 bases and J lost 6, with 18 bases in between. Germline V lookup: CDR1 SGHVS, CDR2 FQNEAQ. This CDR3 comprises 16 residues. This clonotype was observed a handful of times. Antigen specificity is unknown. V gene TRBV7-8 combines with J gene TRBJ2-1, with TRBD2 as a possible D gene (6 bases). The TCR originated in a man between 45 and 75 years old who received an inactivated influenza vaccine. This specimen consisted of PBMCs from blood, obtained 23 months after vaccination. In DNA form, the CDR3 reads TGTGCCAGCAGCTTGGGGCGGGGAAGGGGTAGCAATGAGCAGTTCTTC. Translating gives CASSLGRGRGSNEQFF. Using reference TRBV7-8 and TRBJ2-1 for the parts outside the CDR3, the full variable domain is GAGVSQSPRYKVAKRGQDVALRCDPISGHVSLFWYQQALGQGPEFLTYFQNEAQLDKSGLPSDRFFAERPEGSVSTLKIQRTQQEDSAVYLCASSLGRGRGSNEQFFGPGTRLTVL.